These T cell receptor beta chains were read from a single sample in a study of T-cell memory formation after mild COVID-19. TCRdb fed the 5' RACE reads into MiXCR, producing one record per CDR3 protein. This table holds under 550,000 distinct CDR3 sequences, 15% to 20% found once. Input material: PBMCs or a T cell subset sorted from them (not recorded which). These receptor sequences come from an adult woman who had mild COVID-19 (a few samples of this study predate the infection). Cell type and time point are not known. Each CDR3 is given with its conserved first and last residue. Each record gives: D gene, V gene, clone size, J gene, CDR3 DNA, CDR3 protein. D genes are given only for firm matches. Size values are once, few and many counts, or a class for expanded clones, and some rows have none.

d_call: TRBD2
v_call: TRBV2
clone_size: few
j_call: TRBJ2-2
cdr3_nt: TGTGCCAGCAGTCTTTGCGCCGGGACTAGCGGGAGCCCCGGGACCGGGGAGCTGTTTTTT
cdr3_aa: CASSLCAGTSGSPGTGELFF

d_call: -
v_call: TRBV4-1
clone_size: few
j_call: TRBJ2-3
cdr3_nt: TGCGCCAGCAGGCCTATTCTGGCCCTCGGCCCAGATACGCAGTATTTT
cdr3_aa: CASRPILALGPDTQYF

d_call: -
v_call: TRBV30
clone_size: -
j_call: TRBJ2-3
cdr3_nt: TGTGCCTGGAGTGTGAAGGGGCCGAGCACAGATACGCAGTATTTT
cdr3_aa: CAWSVKGPSTDTQYF

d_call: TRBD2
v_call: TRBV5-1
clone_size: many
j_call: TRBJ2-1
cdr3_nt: TGCGCCAGCAGCGTGACTAGCGGGGGGACCTACAATGAGCAGTTCTTC
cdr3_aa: CASSVTSGGTYNEQFF

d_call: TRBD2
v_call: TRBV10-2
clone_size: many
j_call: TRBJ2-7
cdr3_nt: TGCGCCAGCAGTGAGAAAGGGAGGGGTCAGTACTTC
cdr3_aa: CASSEKGRGQYF

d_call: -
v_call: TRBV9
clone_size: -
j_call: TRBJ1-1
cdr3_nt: TGTGCCAGCAGCGTAGAAGGACAGAACACTGAAGCTTTCTTT
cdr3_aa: CASSVEGQNTEAFF

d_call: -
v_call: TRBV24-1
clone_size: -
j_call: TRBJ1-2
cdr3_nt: TGTGCCACCAGTGATTCTGCGTGGGCAGCTAACTATGGCTACACCTTC
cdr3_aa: CATSDSAWAANYGYTF

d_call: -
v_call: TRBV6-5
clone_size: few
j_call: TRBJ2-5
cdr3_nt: TGTGCCAGCAGTTATGGGGTGGTAGAGACCCAGTACTTC
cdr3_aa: CASSYGVVETQYF

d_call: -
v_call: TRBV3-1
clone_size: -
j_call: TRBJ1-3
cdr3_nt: TGTGCCAGCAGCCGAGGACAGTCTCTCTCTGGAAACACCATATATTTT
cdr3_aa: CASSRGQSLSGNTIYF

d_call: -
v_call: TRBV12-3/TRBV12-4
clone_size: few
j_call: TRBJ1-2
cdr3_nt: TGTGCCAGCAAAAACGGGGTATGGGGCTATGGCTACACCTTC
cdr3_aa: CASKNGVWGYGYTF

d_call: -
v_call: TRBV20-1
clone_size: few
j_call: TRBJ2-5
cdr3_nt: TGCAGTGCTAGAGACGGGACTCCTCAAGAGACCCAGTACTTC
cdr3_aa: CSARDGTPQETQYF

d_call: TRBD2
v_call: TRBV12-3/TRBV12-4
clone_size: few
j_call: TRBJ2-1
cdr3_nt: TGTGCCAGCAGTTCACTGGGGACTAGCGGGGGGAATGAGCAGTTCTTC
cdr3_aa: CASSSLGTSGGNEQFF

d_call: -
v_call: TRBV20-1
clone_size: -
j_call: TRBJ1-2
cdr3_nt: TGCAGTGCTAGAGTGCAGGGCACCTATGGCTACACCTTC
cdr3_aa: CSARVQGTYGYTF

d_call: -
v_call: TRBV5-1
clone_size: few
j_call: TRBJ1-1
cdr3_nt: TGCGCCAGCAGCTTGGGTTCGGGGGCCCTGAACACTGAAGCTTTCTTT
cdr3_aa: CASSLGSGALNTEAFF

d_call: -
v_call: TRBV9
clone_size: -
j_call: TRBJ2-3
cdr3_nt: TGTGCCAGCAGCGTAGCGAGGAGGAGCACAGATACGCAGTATTTT
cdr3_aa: CASSVARRSTDTQYF

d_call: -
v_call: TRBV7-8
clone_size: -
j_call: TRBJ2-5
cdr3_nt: TGTGCCAGCAGCTTCACAGGGATCGAGACCCAGTACTTC
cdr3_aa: CASSFTGIETQYF

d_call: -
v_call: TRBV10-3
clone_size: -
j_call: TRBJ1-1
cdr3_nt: TGTGCCATCAGTGAGAAAGGGAACACTGAAGCTTTCTTT
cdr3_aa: CAISEKGNTEAFF

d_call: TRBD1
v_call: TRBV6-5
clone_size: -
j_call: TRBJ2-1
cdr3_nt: TGTGCCAGCAGTCAGGAGGTAGGGGGCGCGAACAATGAGCAGTTCTTC
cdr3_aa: CASSQEVGGANNEQFF

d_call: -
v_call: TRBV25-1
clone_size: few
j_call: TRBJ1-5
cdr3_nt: TGTGCCAGCAGTGAATTTAGGGCCTATCAGCCCCAGCATTTT
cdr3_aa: CASSEFRAYQPQHF

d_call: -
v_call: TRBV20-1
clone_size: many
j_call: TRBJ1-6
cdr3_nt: TGCAGTGCTAGAGACCCAGCCGGGACTGTCAATTCACCCCTCCACTTT
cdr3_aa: CSARDPAGTVNSPLHF

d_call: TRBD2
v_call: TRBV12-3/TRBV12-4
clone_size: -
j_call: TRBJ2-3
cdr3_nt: TGTGCCAGCGGGTTAGCGGGGCCAGATACGCAGTATTTT
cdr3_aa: CASGLAGPDTQYF

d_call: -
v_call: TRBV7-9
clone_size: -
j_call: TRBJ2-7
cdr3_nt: TGTGCCAGCAGCTTAGCGCCCAGGCAGTACGAGCAGTACTTC
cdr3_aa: CASSLAPRQYEQYF

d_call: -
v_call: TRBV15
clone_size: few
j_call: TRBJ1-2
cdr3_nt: TGTGCCACCAGCAGAGATTCTCATCTCGGGAGCGATAGCTACACCTTC
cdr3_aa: CATSRDSHLGSDSYTF

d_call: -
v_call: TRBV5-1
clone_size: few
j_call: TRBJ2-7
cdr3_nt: TGCGCCAGCAGCGCTTCGGGCGAGCAGTACTTC
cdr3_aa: CASSASGEQYF

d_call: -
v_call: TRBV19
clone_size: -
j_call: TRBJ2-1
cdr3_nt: TGTGCCAGTAGTATAGGAGGGTATGAGCAGTTCTTC
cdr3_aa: CASSIGGYEQFF

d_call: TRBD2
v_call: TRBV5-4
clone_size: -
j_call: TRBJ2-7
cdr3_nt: TGTGCCAGCAGCTCGGGAGCCGCGGGAGGTTACGAGCAGTACTTC
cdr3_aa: CASSSGAAGGYEQYF

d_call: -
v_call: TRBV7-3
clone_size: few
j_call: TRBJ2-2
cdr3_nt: TGTGCCAGCAGCTTACGGGGCCCCACCGTTTTCGGCACCGGGGAGCTGTTTTTT
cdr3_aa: CASSLRGPTVFGTGELFF

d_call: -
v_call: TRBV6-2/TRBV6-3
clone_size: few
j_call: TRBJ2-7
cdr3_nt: TGTGCCAGCAGTTACCCCATCGAATACGCACGCTACGAGCAGTACTTC
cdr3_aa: CASSYPIEYARYEQYF

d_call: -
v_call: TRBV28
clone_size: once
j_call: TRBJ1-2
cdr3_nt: TGTGCCAGCACCCTAGGGTACAGCTTCTATGGCTACACCTTC
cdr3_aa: CASTLGYSFYGYTF

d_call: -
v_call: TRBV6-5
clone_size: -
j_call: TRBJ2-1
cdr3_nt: TGTGCCAGCAGCGCGATGAGCTCCTACAATGAGCAGTTCTTC
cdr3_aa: CASSAMSSYNEQFF

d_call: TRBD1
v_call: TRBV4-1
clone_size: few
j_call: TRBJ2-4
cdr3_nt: TGCGCCAGCAGCCAAGACACCGGGACAGGGTCTAGAATTCAGTACTTC
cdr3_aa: CASSQDTGTGSRIQYF

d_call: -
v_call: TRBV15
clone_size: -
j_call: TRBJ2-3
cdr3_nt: TGTGCCACCAGCAGAGAGGGGCTGAGCAGCTATACGCAGTATTTT
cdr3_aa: CATSREGLSSYTQYF

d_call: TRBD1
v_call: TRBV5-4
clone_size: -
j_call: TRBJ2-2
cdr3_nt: TGTGCCAGCAGCCCAGACCCGGGACAGGGGTTTAGGGAGCTGTTTTTT
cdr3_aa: CASSPDPGQGFRELFF

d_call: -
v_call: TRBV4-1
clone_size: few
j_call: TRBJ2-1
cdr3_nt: TGCGCCAGCAGCCAAGAACCAGGATCCTCCCACAATGAGCAGTTCTTC
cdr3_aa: CASSQEPGSSHNEQFF

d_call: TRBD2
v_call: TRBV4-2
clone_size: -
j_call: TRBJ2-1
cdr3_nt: TGTGCCAGCAGCCAAGCGACTAGCGGGGCTTACAATGAGCAGTTCTTC
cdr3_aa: CASSQATSGAYNEQFF

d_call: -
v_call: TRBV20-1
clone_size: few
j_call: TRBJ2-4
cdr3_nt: TGCAGTGCCCTCACGGGCGGAACTCCCACCGACATTCAGTACTTC
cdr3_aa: CSALTGGTPTDIQYF

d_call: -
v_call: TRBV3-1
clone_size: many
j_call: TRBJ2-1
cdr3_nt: TGTGCCAGCAGCCAAGTGGGTGAGCAGTTCTTC
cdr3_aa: CASSQVGEQFF

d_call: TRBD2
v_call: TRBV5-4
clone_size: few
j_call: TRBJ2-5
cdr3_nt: TGTGCCAGCACCAGCGGGAGTCGGGAGACCCAGTACTTC
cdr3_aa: CASTSGSRETQYF

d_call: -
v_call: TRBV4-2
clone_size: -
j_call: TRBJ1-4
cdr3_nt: TGTGCCAGCAGCCTAACGCACAGCAAGGGTGAAAAACTGTTTTTT
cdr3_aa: CASSLTHSKGEKLFF

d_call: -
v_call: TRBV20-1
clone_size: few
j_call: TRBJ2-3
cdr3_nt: TGCAGTGCTAGACACCAGAGCACAGATACGCAGTATTTT
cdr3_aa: CSARHQSTDTQYF

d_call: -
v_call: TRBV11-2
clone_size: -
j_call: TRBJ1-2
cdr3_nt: TGTGCCAGCAGCTCATTCCAGGGGCCTGCGATGTTGGGAGGCTACACCTTC
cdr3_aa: CASSSFQGPAMLGGYTF

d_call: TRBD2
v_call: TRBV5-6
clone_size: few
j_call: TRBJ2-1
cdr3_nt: TGTGCCAGCAGCTTGGGACTAGCGGGGCGAGAGCAGTTCTTC
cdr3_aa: CASSLGLAGREQFF

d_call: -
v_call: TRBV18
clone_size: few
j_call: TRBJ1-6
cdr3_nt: TGTGCCAGCTCTACCGACAGGAAGAATTCACCCCTCCACTTT
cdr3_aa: CASSTDRKNSPLHF

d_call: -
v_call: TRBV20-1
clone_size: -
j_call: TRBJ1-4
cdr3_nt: TGCAGCGAGAGGCGGGTTGGGGAAAAACTGTTTTTT
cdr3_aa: CSERRVGEKLFF

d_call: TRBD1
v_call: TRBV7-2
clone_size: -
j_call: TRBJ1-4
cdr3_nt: TGTGCCAGCAGCTGGACAGGGGCTAATGAAAAACTGTTTTTT
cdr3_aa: CASSWTGANEKLFF

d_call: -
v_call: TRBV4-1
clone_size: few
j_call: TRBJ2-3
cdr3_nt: TGCGCCAGCAGCCAAGGGGTGGATAGCACAGATACGCAGTATTTT
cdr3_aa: CASSQGVDSTDTQYF